This record covers a single T cell receptor (beta chain). Its antigen is unknown. Germline CDR1 and CDR2: SGHTA and FQGNSA. The CDR3 has 14 amino acids. With V trimmed by 6 bases and J by 2 bases, 6 bases remained unmatched. Primers: 60 Vbeta forward and 13 Jbeta reverse. Sequenced by immunoSEQ multiplex PCR; TCRdb stores in-frame clones only, minus some. The sample yields 60,000 to 85,000 clones, of which the top ten take up roughly 13%. This specimen belongs to a study of cytomegalovirus exposure and HLA in healthy donors. Points from the study as a whole: Upon later analysis, TCR association rates were observed to vary by HLA locus, being highest for DRB1 and lowest for HLA-C. The listing of roughly 160 TCR beta chains classed them as cytomegalovirus-associated. What a later analysis reportedly showed was that an Asian-associated ancestry cluster had fewer N-insertions than the roughly 670-donor mean.

V usage is TRBV7-2 and J usage is TRBJ1-2; TRBD1 agrees at 7 bases. Sequenced: PBMCs. The receptor was isolated from a man between 50 and 59 years old in good health and CMV-seropositive. For the CDR3, the DNA is TGTGCCAGCAGTTCTTACAGGGGCAACTATGGCTACACCTTC. This sequence encodes CASSSYRGNYGYTF.